One T cell receptor beta chain is described in this entry. The antigen it binds to is not known. Per-base quality was not reported, and no clone a single base away is much larger than it. This entry is derived from a study of shared clonotypes between healthy human individuals (dated by TCRdb to 2020 to 2021). Looking at the study overall: The cohort included three men and a couple of women between 18 and 49 years of age. Per donor, three plates each were used for CD4 naive and CD4 memory, two for CD8 naive, and one for CD8 memory. To estimate repertoire size and how much clonotypes are shared between individuals, the study performed deep sequencing of blood TCR repertoires from roughly five healthy adults. To increase sequencing depth and limit assay-specific biases, TCR repertoire library preparation and sequencing were carried out by different laboratories using diverse techniques. Each donor's leukapheresis produced roughly between about 0.8 and 10 billion PBMCs.

For the CD8 naive samples, CD45RO-negative cells were positively selected for CCR7, yielding a CD45RA+CCR7+ population from which TemRA cells were excluded. The donors were healthy, HIV-negative adults with no recently reported acute infections or vaccinations. Every donor was a Caucasian adult residing in Nashville, Tennessee, USA. Blood was obtained by leukapheresis, after which PBMCs were separated by Ficoll-Histopaque density gradient centrifugation and cryopreserved in liquid nitrogen vapor phase. Analytical flow cytometry was used to check the purity and quantity of every magnetically sorted T cell population. Genomic DNA was isolated from each sorted fraction and quantified by UV absorbance on a Nanodrop 2000c. TCR CDR3 regions were amplified from genomic DNA by multiplex PCR using the deep immunoSEQ assay. Extracted genomic DNA from each cell subset was distributed evenly across all wells of several immunoSEQ 96-well plates, and each plate was treated as a replicate. For sorted subsets, about 200 ng genomic DNA, equal to about 30,000 T cell genomes, was loaded into each replicate PCR. Purified libraries were measured with a Qubit 3.0 fluorometer, size-checked on a Bioanalyzer 2100, and measured again with the KAPA Library Quantification kit. A separate single-read 150-cycle Illumina NextSeq 550 flow cell was used to sequence each immunoSEQ 96-well plate. Under the source paper's analysis protocol: Because the immunoSEQ output held only junctional sequences and lacked quality scores, the filtering could not match the filtering applied to full-length reads. Sequences were annotated with PyIR, a Python wrapper for IgBLAST v1.9, and V/J genes and CDR3 were assigned using IMGT germline references. Reads were removed for weak V/J assignments (E-value above 1e-6), missing CDR3, stop codons, out-of-frame junctions, or ambiguous translated residues. A V3J clonotype was defined by an identical inferred V gene, J gene, and CDR3 amino acid sequence. Percentage overlap between repertoires was computed as shared unique clonotypes divided by the size of the smaller repertoire. Richness of each repertoire was evaluated using RTK rarefaction, the Chao1 estimator, and Recon v2.1 estimates of unobserved clonotypes. Generation probabilities were computed with OLGA for all TCRbeta clonotypes obtained by the gDNA method from four donors. In TCRdb, the immuneACCESS table is reduced to in-frame sequences with V and J assigned. These tables do not hold every clone; where another copy was compared, an unresolved V gene accounts for under half, and the others remain unexplained. That table is the source of V, J and clone size, and D and trimming were worked out from the DNA. Here the sample has about 2 million clones; about 95% occur a single time. The ten largest account for roughly 1% of the sample.

The V and J ends are trimmed by 0 bases and 0 bases, leaving 10 bases between them. In the germline V gene, CDR1 corresponds to SGHRS and CDR2 to YFSETQ. The CDR3 runs 17 residues from the cysteine to the phenylalanine. Just the 51-base CDR3 DNA is kept, in frame starting at base 1. What the study reported, not specific to this receptor: Only blood was sampled, and tissue TCR repertoires likely differ from those in blood. Naive subsets generally had larger estimated clonotype richness than memory subsets did. Approximately 5% of naive CD4, 3.5% of naive CD8, about 2.1% of memory CD4, and around 0.4% of memory CD8 clonotypes were shared across four donors. Pairwise subsampling led to the expectation that sequencing depth would affect the degree of clonotype sharing among donors. Because the study included only a small number of donors, the genetic and exposure-history diversity represented was limited. Clonotypes shared by all four sorted-subset donors showed higher generation probabilities than non-shared clonotypes. Rarefaction of sorted-subset datasets indicated incomplete sequencing despite the large sequencing depth.

The clonotype was recovered from a man between 18 and 29 years old in good health. The sequenced sample consisted of naive CD8+ T cells sorted from blood. The sample's cell subset or site label, in plain terms: CD45RA+CCR7+. This chain is built from TRBV5-1 and TRBJ2-6, and perhaps TRBD1 as D gene, on 5 matching bases. The DNA reads as follows: TGCGCCAGCAGCTTGGAGACAGACTTCTCTGGGGCCAACGTCCTGACTTTC. This codes for CASSLETDFSGANVLTF.